The present TCR beta chain was sequenced within a study of T-cell reconstitution after alpha-beta-depleted transplantation in children. As concerns this clonotype: The antigen remains undetermined.

A TCRbeta library incorporating unique molecular identifiers was prepared. Using its own MiXCR run on the PCR reads, TCRdb lists one record per CDR3 protein. The data contain fewer than 1 million distinct CDR3 sequences, about 15% of them seen just once; the ten biggest clones take up roughly 5%. Study results and caveats: Most T-cell counts and diversity one year after the transplant came from T cells that were newly produced. Alpha-beta T cells about two months after transplant reportedly derived from several hundred expanded graft clones. Some patients showed high day-60 TCRbeta diversity, which derived from surviving recipient T cells and thymic progenitors.

The CDR3 consists of 15 residues. V was cut by 7 bases and J by 6 bases, with 22 bases left in between. Germline CDR1 reads DFQATT; CDR2 reads SNEGSKA (reference sequence). This receptor was obtained from a male patient younger than 18 who had a stem cell transplant for acute lymphoblastic leukemia, so the T cells may come from the graft donor. The material sequenced was PBMCs, mostly from graft donor cells, taken 360 days after TCRalphabeta/CD19-depleted stem cell transplant. The J gene is TRBJ2-1, the V gene TRBV20-1; D perhaps matches TRBD2 (6 bases). CDR3 residues: CSGARDWTGVNEQFF. The CDR3 DNA follows: TGCAGTGGGGCTCGGGACTGGACGGGAGTCAATGAGCAGTTCTTC.